This TCR beta chain was found in a study of shared clonotypes between healthy human individuals. The junction had 12 bases not matched to a gene; V was cut back by 10 bases and J by 2 bases. Germline assignment: CDR1 SGHTA and CDR2 FQGNSA. CDR3 length equals 16 residues. All of the donors resided in Nashville, Tennessee, and each was a Caucasian adult. CD4+ cells yielded CD45RA+ naive and CD45RA-negative memory subsets. Deep-level settings were used for running the assay. The protocol was immunoSEQ multiplex PCR, while the TCRdb copy is restricted to in-frame clones and leaves out a portion. The sample contains 330,000 or so clones, around 67% of which appear only once. This clone has just a few counts.

This clonotype was sampled from a man in his thirties or forties in good health. The sequencing sample was made of memory CD4+ T cells sorted from blood. As to subset: CD45RA-negative fraction. The rearrangement joins TRBV7-2 to TRBJ2-2; TRBD2 matches at 8 bases. The CDR3 region has the DNA TGTGCCATACCGCGGGCTAGCGGGCTTAACACCGGGGAGCTGTTTTTT. Translated, it gives CAIPRASGLNTGELFF.